The TCR beta chain under discussion was sequenced for a study of Ad26.COV2.S vaccination and SARS-CoV-2 variants. Method: immunoSEQ multiplex PCR; TCRdb's copy keeps in-frame clones and lacks some. The sample consists of just over 350,000 clones, roughly 85% of them appearing once. The sample's treatment: roughly 19 received Ad26.COV2.S at low or high dose, single or two shots; about 5 received placebo; per-sample allocation not given. Specimens were obtained on day 63 following the first vaccine or placebo injection. The donor was a Boston adult aged 18-55 years. V gave up 3 bases and J gave up 2 bases, with 17 bases separating them. This CDR3 has 16 residues. The germline V gene encodes CDR1 KGHSH and CDR2 LQKENI.

The sequence was obtained from a person between 18 and 65 years old who received the Ad26.COV2.S COVID-19 vaccine or a placebo. V gene TRBV18 combines with J gene TRBJ2-7; D tentatively fits TRBD1 or TRBD2 (5 bases each). Sequenced here: peripheral blood, sampled in a trial of Ad26.COV2.S vaccine versus placebo. This CDR3 is CASSPIQGRGPYEQYF. CDR3 DNA sequence: TGTGCCAGCTCACCGATCCAGGGTAGAGGGCCCTACGAGCAGTACTTC.